A selection of T cell receptor beta chains follows, all from one sample in a study of B cell selection in AIRE deficiency. Libraries were prepared by immunoSEQ multiplex PCR; TCRdb keeps only in-frame clonotypes and omits some of them. Of about 14,000 clones listed, about 92% are singletons. Sequenced material: Tregs sorted from PBMCs. Receptor source: a human donor with AIRE deficiency. CDR3s include the opening cysteine and the closing phenylalanine or tryptophan. The order of the fields is V gene, clone size, D gene, J gene, CDR3 protein, CDR3 DNA. A D gene is named only where the DNA matches it firmly. Only part of the rows carry a size: once, few, many, or a class if the clone is expanded.

V: TRBV28; size: -; D: -; J: TRBJ2-5; CDR3: CASNYLAGGETQYF; DNA: TGTGCCAGCAACTACCTGGCAGGAGGAGAGACCCAGTACTTC
V: TRBV2; size: -; D: -; J: TRBJ1-2; CDR3: CASSAQGIWGNYGYTF; DNA: TGTGCCAGCAGTGCACAGGGAATTTGGGGAAACTATGGCTACACCTTC
V: TRBV5-1; size: few; D: -; J: TRBJ2-7; CDR3: CASTIGGSLTYEQYF; DNA: TGCGCCAGCACCATAGGGGGGAGTCTAACCTACGAGCAGTACTTC
V: TRBV5-7; size: -; D: -; J: TRBJ2-1; CDR3: CASRRRGGNEQFF; DNA: TGTGCCAGCAGGCGTCGGGGCGGCAATGAGCAGTTCTTC
V: TRBV28; size: -; D: -; J: TRBJ2-7; CDR3: CATQRTPLTYEQYF; DNA: TGTGCCACACAACGGACTCCACTCACCTACGAGCAGTACTTC
V: TRBV6-1; size: -; D: -; J: TRBJ1-5; CDR3: CASSAGVNQPQHF; DNA: TGTGCCAGCAGTGCAGGGGTCAATCAGCCCCAGCATTTT
V: TRBV28; size: -; D: TRBD1; J: TRBJ1-5; CDR3: CASYNTGQGVSNQPQHF; DNA: TGTGCCAGCTATAATACGGGACAGGGGGTGAGCAATCAGCCCCAGCATTTT
V: TRBV12-5; size: few; D: TRBD2; J: TRBJ2-5; CDR3: CASGSLLAGKETQYF; DNA: TGTGCTAGTGGTTCCCTGCTAGCGGGAAAAGAGACCCAGTACTTC
V: TRBV2; size: -; D: TRBD1; J: TRBJ1-4; CDR3: CASGQGPHPGKLFF; DNA: TGTGCCAGTGGACAGGGGCCCCACCCTGGGAAACTGTTTTTT
V: TRBV6-1; size: -; D: TRBD2; J: TRBJ2-1; CDR3: CASSEGLSSYNEQFF; DNA: TGTGCCAGCAGTGAGGGACTATCGTCCTACAATGAGCAGTTCTTC
V: TRBV23-1; size: -; D: TRBD1; J: TRBJ1-2; CDR3: CASNRPGTEERYYGYTF; DNA: TGCGCCAGCAACCGCCCCGGGACAGAAGAGCGGTACTATGGCTACACCTTC
V: TRBV15; size: -; D: TRBD1; J: TRBJ1-4; CDR3: CATSRGQGAKLFF; DNA: TGTGCCACCAGCAGAGGACAGGGGGCTAAACTGTTTTTT
V: TRBV11-3; size: once; D: -; J: TRBJ2-1; CDR3: CASSLREGYNEQFF; DNA: TGTGCCAGCAGCTTACGAGAAGGCTACAATGAGCAGTTCTTC
V: TRBV7-2; size: -; D: -; J: TRBJ1-2; CDR3: CASTPPGRAANYGYTF; DNA: TGTGCCAGCACCCCCCCGGGCAGGGCGGCAAACTATGGCTACACCTTC
V: TRBV7-9; size: -; D: -; J: TRBJ1-6; CDR3: CASSSDSATSSPLHF; DNA: TGTGCCAGCAGCTCTGACTCGGCGACAAGTTCACCCCTCCACTTT
V: TRBV7-3; size: -; D: TRBD2; J: TRBJ2-1; CDR3: CASSPPFSGIQFF; DNA: TGTGCCAGCAGTCCCCCCTTTAGCGGGATACAGTTCTTC
V: TRBV5-1; size: -; D: TRBD1; J: TRBJ2-7; CDR3: CASRGRANGPKQYF; DNA: TGTGCCAGCAGGGGGCGGGCTAACGGGCCAAAGCAGTACTTC
V: TRBV5-4; size: -; D: TRBD1; J: TRBJ1-2; CDR3: CASSSDRGAYGYTF; DNA: TGTGCCAGCAGCTCGGACAGGGGGGCCTATGGCTACACCTTC
V: TRBV28; size: -; D: -; J: TRBJ1-3; CDR3: CASSLSGSGNTIYF; DNA: TGTGCCAGCAGTTTATCCGGGTCTGGAAACACCATATATTTT
V: TRBV7-8; size: -; D: TRBD2; J: TRBJ2-3; CDR3: CATSSRTGTSLADTQYF; DNA: TGTGCCACTTCGTCCCGAACCGGGACTAGCCTCGCAGATACGCAGTATTTT
V: TRBV5-1; size: -; D: TRBD2; J: TRBJ2-1; CDR3: CASSWTSGRSYNEQFF; DNA: TGCGCCAGCAGCTGGACTAGCGGGAGATCCTACAATGAGCAGTTCTTC
V: TRBV6-6; size: -; D: -; J: TRBJ1-5; CDR3: CASSYFSGYQPQHF; DNA: TGTGCCAGCAGTTACTTCTCGGGTTACCAGCCCCAGCATTTT
V: TRBV14; size: -; D: -; J: TRBJ2-2; CDR3: CASSQGGSIFTGELFF; DNA: TGTGCCAGCAGCCAAGGGGGGTCTATCTTCACCGGGGAGCTGTTTTTT
V: TRBV19; size: -; D: -; J: TRBJ1-2; CDR3: CASTMTPGTGTLRYTF; DNA: TGTGCCAGTACCATGACCCCCGGGACGGGGACTCTCCGCTACACCTTC
V: TRBV19; size: -; D: -; J: TRBJ1-5; CDR3: CASTTGSSNQPQHF; DNA: TGTGCCAGTACCACAGGGAGTAGCAATCAGCCCCAGCATTTT
V: TRBV19; size: -; D: TRBD2; J: TRBJ2-2; CDR3: CASKSGGGREVAGELFF; DNA: TGTGCCAGTAAATCGGGCGGGGGTCGGGAGGTCGCCGGGGAGCTGTTTTTT
V: TRBV5-1; size: -; D: TRBD1; J: TRBJ2-1; CDR3: CASSPGQGTYNEQFF; DNA: TGCGCCAGCAGCCCCGGACAGGGAACCTACAATGAGCAGTTCTTC
V: TRBV5-4; size: -; D: TRBD1; J: TRBJ2-5; CDR3: CASSTTGGGETQYF; DNA: TGTGCCAGCAGCACTACAGGGGGCGGAGAGACCCAGTACTTC
V: TRBV7-2; size: once; D: TRBD2; J: TRBJ2-3; CDR3: CASSLEGLAGGGDTQYF; DNA: TGTGCCAGCAGCTTAGAAGGACTAGCGGGAGGTGGGGATACGCAGTATTTT
V: TRBV29-1; size: -; D: TRBD1; J: TRBJ1-5; CDR3: CSVAGTDNQPQHF; DNA: TGCAGCGTTGCAGGGACAGATAATCAGCCCCAGCATTTT
V: TRBV6-5; size: -; D: TRBD2; J: TRBJ2-3; CDR3: CASSRLAGGDTQYF; DNA: TGTGCCAGCAGCCGACTAGCGGGAGGGGATACGCAGTATTTT
V: TRBV28; size: once; D: TRBD2; J: TRBJ2-1; CDR3: CASSYPLAGINSSSYNEQFF; DNA: TGTGCCAGCAGTTATCCCCTAGCGGGCATTAATTCGAGCTCCTACAATGAGCAGTTCTTC
V: TRBV6-1; size: once; D: -; J: TRBJ2-4; CDR3: CASSDRGRRNIQYF; DNA: TGTGCCAGCAGTGACAGGGGTCGGAGAAACATTCAGTACTTC
V: TRBV28; size: -; D: -; J: TRBJ1-1; CDR3: CASRRDRFRATEAFF; DNA: TGTGCCAGCAGACGCGACAGGTTTAGGGCCACTGAAGCTTTCTTT
V: TRBV28; size: -; D: TRBD2; J: TRBJ2-2; CDR3: CASSFPASGSIGELFF; DNA: TGTGCCAGCAGTTTCCCGGCTAGCGGGAGTATCGGGGAGCTGTTTTTT
V: TRBV7-2; size: once; D: -; J: TRBJ2-3; CDR3: CASSLVGTTDTQYF; DNA: TGTGCCAGCAGCTTAGTGGGAACCACAGATACGCAGTATTTT
V: TRBV7-2; size: -; D: -; J: TRBJ1-6; CDR3: CASSLAVTGPNSPLHF; DNA: TGCGCCAGCAGCTTAGCGGTAACAGGGCCCAATTCACCCCTCCACTTT
V: TRBV6-5; size: -; D: -; J: TRBJ2-4; CDR3: CASSQGGNIQYF; DNA: TGTGCCAGCAGCCAGGGGGGGAACATTCAGTACTTC
V: TRBV2; size: -; D: -; J: TRBJ1-2; CDR3: CASRPGPLPYGYTF; DNA: TGTGCCAGCAGACCGGGACCCCTCCCTTATGGCTACACCTTC
V: TRBV19; size: -; D: TRBD1; J: TRBJ1-3; CDR3: CAAQGQGKFSGNTIYF; DNA: TGTGCCGCCCAAGGACAGGGAAAGTTCTCTGGAAACACCATATATTTT
V: TRBV18; size: -; D: -; J: TRBJ1-3; CDR3: CASSQGIQGNTIYF; DNA: TGTGCCAGCTCACAGGGGATCCAGGGAAACACCATATATTTT
V: TRBV10-1; size: -; D: -; J: TRBJ2-1; CDR3: CASSGRSSYNEQFF; DNA: TGCGCCAGCAGTGGACGGAGCTCCTACAATGAGCAGTTCTTC
V: TRBV7-2; size: once; D: TRBD2; J: TRBJ2-5; CDR3: CASSRGLNRGETQYF; DNA: TGTGCCAGCAGCCGGGGACTAAATAGGGGAGAGACCCAGTACTTC
V: TRBV9; size: -; D: TRBD2; J: TRBJ2-3; CDR3: CASSSGLAGVVDTQYF; DNA: TGTGCCAGCAGCTCCGGACTAGCGGGGGTGGTGGATACGCAGTATTTT
V: TRBV7-2; size: -; D: TRBD2; J: TRBJ2-1; CDR3: CASSSQRGSYNEQFF; DNA: TGTGCCAGCAGCTCACAGCGGGGGTCCTACAATGAGCAGTTCTTC
V: TRBV27; size: -; D: -; J: TRBJ1-2; CDR3: CASSFRLSGYGYTF; DNA: TGTGCCAGCAGTTTTAGGCTTAGCGGGTATGGCTACACCTTC
V: TRBV5-1; size: -; D: -; J: TRBJ1-1; CDR3: CASSLISSWGTEAFF; DNA: TGCGCCAGCAGCTTGATCTCCTCCTGGGGCACTGAAGCTTTCTTT
V: TRBV2; size: few; D: -; J: TRBJ2-2; CDR3: CASSPQGAGELFF; DNA: TGTGCCAGCAGTCCACAGGGTGCAGGGGAGCTGTTTTTT
V: TRBV5-5; size: -; D: -; J: TRBJ1-5; CDR3: CASSLHDLGLNNQPQHF; DNA: TGTGCCAGCAGCCTACATGACTTAGGGTTGAACAATCAGCCCCAGCATTTT
V: TRBV4-3; size: -; D: TRBD2; J: TRBJ2-1; CDR3: CASSQDSPGGRSYNEQFF; DNA: TGCGCCAGCAGCCAAGATTCCCCGGGGGGTCGATCTTACAATGAGCAGTTCTTC
V: TRBV28; size: -; D: TRBD1; J: TRBJ1-5; CDR3: CASSERRQGYQPQHF; DNA: TGTGCCAGCAGTGAGAGGAGACAGGGATATCAGCCCCAGCATTTT
V: TRBV18; size: -; D: -; J: TRBJ2-5; CDR3: CASSTGQQETQYF; DNA: TGTGCCAGCTCAACCGGACAGCAAGAGACCCAGTACTTC
V: TRBV9; size: once; D: TRBD1; J: TRBJ2-3; CDR3: CASSPRDRDADTQYF; DNA: TGTGCCAGCAGCCCACGGGACAGGGACGCAGATACGCAGTATTTT
V: TRBV6-5; size: -; D: TRBD2; J: TRBJ2-3; CDR3: CASSRTSGRTDTQYF; DNA: TGTGCCAGCAGTCGGACTAGCGGGAGGACTGATACGCAGTATTTT
V: TRBV5-8; size: -; D: TRBD2; J: TRBJ2-3; CDR3: CASTTNREGGTDTQYF; DNA: TGTGCCAGCACCACTAATCGGGAGGGTGGCACAGATACGCAGTATTTT
V: TRBV28; size: -; D: -; J: TRBJ1-2; CDR3: CASRESNTVYGYTF; DNA: TGTGCCAGCAGAGAGTCCAATACGGTCTATGGCTACACCTTC
V: TRBV11-3; size: -; D: TRBD1; J: TRBJ1-1; CDR3: CASSTTGGTEAFF; DNA: TGTGCCAGCAGCACTACAGGGGGCACTGAAGCTTTCTTT
V: TRBV5-1; size: -; D: -; J: TRBJ2-3; CDR3: CATAVQANTDTQYF; DNA: TGCGCCACGGCGGTACAGGCGAACACAGATACGCAGTATTTT
V: TRBV15; size: -; D: -; J: TRBJ2-5; CDR3: CATSRIRGQETQYF; DNA: TGTGCCACCAGCAGGATTCGGGGGCAAGAGACCCAGTACTTC